This paragraph reports one T cell receptor beta chain. From germline, CDR1 is SGHDN and CDR2 FVKESK. Trimming pared 3 bases from V and 6 bases from J, leaving 14 bases between. This CDR3 region has 14 residues. The data belong to a study of control samples from healthy donors and cancer patients. Profiled with immunoSEQ multiplex PCR; TCRdb holds only in-frame clones, not every one. The table lists about 170,000 clones, around nine tenths of them singletons, with roughly 5.3% in the top ten. This TCR came from a woman younger than 45 in good health. The chain links TRBV14 to TRBJ1-1, with D unresolved. The sequenced sample consisted of blood. The DNA for the CDR3 is TGTGCCAGCAGCCACTCAGGCGGGGTATCTGAAGCTTTCTTT. Its protein product is CASSHSGGVSEAFF.